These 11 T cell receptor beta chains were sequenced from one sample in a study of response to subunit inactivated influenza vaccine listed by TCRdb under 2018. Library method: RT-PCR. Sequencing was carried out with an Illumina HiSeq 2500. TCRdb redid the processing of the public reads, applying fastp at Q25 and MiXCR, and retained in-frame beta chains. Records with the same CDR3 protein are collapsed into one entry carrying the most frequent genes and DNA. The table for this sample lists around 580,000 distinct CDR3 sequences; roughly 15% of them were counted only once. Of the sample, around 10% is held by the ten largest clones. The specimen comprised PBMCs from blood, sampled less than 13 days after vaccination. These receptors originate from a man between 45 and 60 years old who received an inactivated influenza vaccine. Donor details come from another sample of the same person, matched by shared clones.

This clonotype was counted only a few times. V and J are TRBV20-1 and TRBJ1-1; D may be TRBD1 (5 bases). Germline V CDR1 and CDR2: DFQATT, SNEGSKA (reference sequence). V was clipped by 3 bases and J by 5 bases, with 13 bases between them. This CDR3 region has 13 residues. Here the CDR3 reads CSASRGEYTEAFF. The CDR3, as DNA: TGCAGTGCTAGTCGGGGGGAATATACTGAAGCTTTCTTT.

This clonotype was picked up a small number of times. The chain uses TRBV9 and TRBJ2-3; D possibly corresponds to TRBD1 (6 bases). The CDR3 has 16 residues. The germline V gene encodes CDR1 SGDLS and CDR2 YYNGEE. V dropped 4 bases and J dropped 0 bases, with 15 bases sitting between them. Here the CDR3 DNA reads TGTGCCAGCAGCTTTAGTGGGGGCGGGAGCACAGATACGCAGTATTTT. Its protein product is CASSFSGGGSTDTQYF.

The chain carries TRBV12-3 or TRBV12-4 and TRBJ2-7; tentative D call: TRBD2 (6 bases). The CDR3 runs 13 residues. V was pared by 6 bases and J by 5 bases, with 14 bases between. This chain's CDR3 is CASRNGGDHEQYF. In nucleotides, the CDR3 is TGTGCCAGCAGAAACGGGGGAGATCACGAGCAGTACTTC.

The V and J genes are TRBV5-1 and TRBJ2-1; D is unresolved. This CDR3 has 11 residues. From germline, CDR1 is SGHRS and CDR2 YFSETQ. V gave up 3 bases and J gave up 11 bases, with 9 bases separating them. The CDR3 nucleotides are TGCGCCAGCAGCTCTGCGAGTCAGCAGTTCTTC. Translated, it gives CASSSASQQFF. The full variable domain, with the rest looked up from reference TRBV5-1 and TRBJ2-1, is KAGVTQTPRYLIKTRGQQVTLSCSPISGHRSVSWYQQTPGQGLQFLFEYFSETQRNKGNFPGRFSGRQFSNSRSEMNVSTLELGDSALYLCASSSASQQFFGPGTRLTVL.

CDR3 protein: CASSQQGVDIQYF. DNA for the CDR3: TGCGCCAGCAGCCAACAAGGAGTTGACATTCAGTACTTC. The genes are TRBV4-1 and TRBJ2-4; D gene uncertain. The CDR3 loop spans 13 amino acids. Germline lookup yields CDR1 MGHRA and CDR2 YSYEKL. The ends were cut back, 2 bases at V and 8 bases at J, with 10 bases in the middle.

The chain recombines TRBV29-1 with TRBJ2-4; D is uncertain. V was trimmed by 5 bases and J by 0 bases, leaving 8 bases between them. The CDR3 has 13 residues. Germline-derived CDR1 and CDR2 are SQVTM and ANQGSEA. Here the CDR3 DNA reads TGCAGCGTTCCACAGTTAGCCAAAAACATTCAGTACTTC. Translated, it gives CSVPQLAKNIQYF.

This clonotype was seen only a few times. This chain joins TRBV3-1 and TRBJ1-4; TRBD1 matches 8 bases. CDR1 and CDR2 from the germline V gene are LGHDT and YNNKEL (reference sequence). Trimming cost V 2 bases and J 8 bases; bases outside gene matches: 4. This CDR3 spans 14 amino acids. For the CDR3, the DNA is TGTGCCAGCAGCCAAAGGGGACAGGCGGAAAAACTGTTTTTT. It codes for CASSQRGQAEKLFF. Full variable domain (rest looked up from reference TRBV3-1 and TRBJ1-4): DTAVSQTPKYLVTQMGNDKSIKCEQNLGHDTMYWYKQDSKKFLKIMFSYNNKELIINETVPNRFSPKSPDKAHLNLHINSLELGDSAVYFCASSQRGQAEKLFFGSGTQLSVL.

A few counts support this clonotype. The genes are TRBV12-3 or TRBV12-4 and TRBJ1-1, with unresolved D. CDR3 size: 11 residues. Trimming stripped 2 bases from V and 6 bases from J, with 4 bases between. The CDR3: CASSLTAEAFF. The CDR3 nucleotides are TGTGCCAGCAGTTTAACCGCTGAAGCTTTCTTT.

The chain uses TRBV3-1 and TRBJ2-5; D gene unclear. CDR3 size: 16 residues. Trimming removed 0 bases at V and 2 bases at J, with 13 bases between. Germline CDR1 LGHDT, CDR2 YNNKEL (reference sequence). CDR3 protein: CASSQEGMLIQETQYF. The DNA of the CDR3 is TGTGCCAGCAGCCAAGAAGGCATGCTAATACAAGAGACCCAGTACTTC.

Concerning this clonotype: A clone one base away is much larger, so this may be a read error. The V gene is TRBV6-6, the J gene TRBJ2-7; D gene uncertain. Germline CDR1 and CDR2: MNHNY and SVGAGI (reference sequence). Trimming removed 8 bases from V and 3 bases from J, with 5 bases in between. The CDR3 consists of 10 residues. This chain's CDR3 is CASGYYEQYF. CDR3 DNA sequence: TGTGCCAGCGGGTACTACGAGCAGTACTTC.

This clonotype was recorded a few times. CDR3 region: CASSSQTGVYGYTF. The DNA for the CDR3 is TGCGCCAGCAGCTCGCAGACAGGAGTATATGGCTACACCTTC. The J gene is TRBJ1-2, the V gene TRBV5-1, with TRBD1 as a possible D gene (6 bases). The germline CDR1 and CDR2 sequences are SGHRS and YFSETQ. The CDR3 contains 14 residues. V lost 3 bases, J lost 5 bases, and 14 bases lay in between.